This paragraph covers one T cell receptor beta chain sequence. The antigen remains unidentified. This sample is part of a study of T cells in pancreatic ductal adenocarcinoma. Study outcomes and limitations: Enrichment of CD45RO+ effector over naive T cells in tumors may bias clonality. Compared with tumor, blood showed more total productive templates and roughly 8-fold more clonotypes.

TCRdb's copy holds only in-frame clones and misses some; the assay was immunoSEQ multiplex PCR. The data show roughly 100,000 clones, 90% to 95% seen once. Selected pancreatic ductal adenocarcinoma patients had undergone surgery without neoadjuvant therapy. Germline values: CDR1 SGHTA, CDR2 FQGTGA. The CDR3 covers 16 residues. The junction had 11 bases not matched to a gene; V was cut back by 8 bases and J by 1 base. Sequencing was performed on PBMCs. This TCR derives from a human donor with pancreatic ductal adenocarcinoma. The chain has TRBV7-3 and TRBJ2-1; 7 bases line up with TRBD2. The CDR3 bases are TGTGCCAGCGGTAGGGGCGGGAGATCATCCTACAATGAGCAGTTCTTC. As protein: CASGRGGRSSYNEQFF.